Shown below are 2 T cell receptor beta chains from a single sample sequenced in a study of Graves' ophthalmopathy and Graves' hyperthyroidism. TCR beta CDR3 amplification used RNA transcripts. HTBI primers primed a first-round RT-PCR, and a second-round multiplex PCR followed. TCRdb re-called the multiplex PCR reads through MiXCR, storing one row per CDR3 protein. The table has approximately 41,000 distinct CDR3 sequences, approximately 52% seen once. The specimen sequenced was peripheral blood. These receptors came from an adult man with Graves' ophthalmopathy.

The chain has TRBV29-1 and TRBJ2-7, with 9 nucleotides matching TRBD1. This CDR3 spans 12 amino acids. Germline V gives CDR1 SQVTM, CDR2 ANQGSEA. J lost 5 bases, V lost 7 bases, and 6 bases had no gene match. CDR3 in amino acids: CSGGTGNNEQYV. CDR3 DNA sequence: TGCAGCGGAGGGACAGGGAACAACGAGCAGTACGTC.

The V gene is TRBV2, the J gene TRBJ2-7; TRBD2 aligns across 15 bases. CDR1 SNHLY and CDR2 FYNNEI come from the germline V gene. The CDR3 contains 13 residues. V lost 6 bases to trimming and J lost 6 bases; unmatched junction nucleotides: 0. For the CDR3, the DNA is TGTGCCAGCAGGGGACTAGCGGGAGGCGAGCAGTACTTC. This translates into CASRGLAGGEQYF.